The 24 T cell receptor beta chains below were found in one sample sequenced in a study of blood T cells in healthy people across ages. Primers used in a second PCR of about 7 to 11 cycles were a sample-barcoded 5' primer and a J-beta primer mix. TCRdb ran MiXCR on the 5' RACE reads and lists one entry per CDR3 protein. Seen here are 800,000 or so distinct CDR3 sequences, roughly 25% observed once, and the top ten hold approximately 3.7%. The data also belong to a second study, concerning T cells of mothers and their children.

The specimen was blood. These TCRs come from a boy aged 5-17 years in good health.

This clonotype showed up just a few times. The J gene is TRBJ2-5, the V gene TRBV28, with TRBD2 identical over 13 bases. The J call could be wrong; TRBJ2-7 is a better fit for the DNA end. Per germline, CDR1 MDHEN and CDR2 SYDVKM. This CDR3 contains 20 residues. Here the CDR3 DNA reads TGTGCCAGCAGTCCAAAAACTCCTCGGACTAGCGGGAGAACTAAATACGAGCAGTACTTC. Its translation: CASSPKTPRTSGRTKYEQYF.

The sample holds a few counts of this clonotype. One end of the junction varies from germline; a read error may be responsible. V and J are TRBV14 and TRBJ1-4; D gene uncertain. The CDR3 covers 16 residues. CDR1 and CDR2 from the germline V gene are SGHDN and FVKESK. The CDR3 sequence is CASSLADFATNEKLFF. As DNA, the CDR3 is TGTGCCAGCAGCCTCGCAGATTTTGCAACTAATGAAAAGCTGTTTTTT.

This clonotype was picked up a small number of times. This chain uses TRBV14 with TRBJ1-1; D possibly corresponds to TRBD1 (6 bases). This CDR3 is 12 amino acids long. Germline values: CDR1 SGHDN, CDR2 FVKESK. Trimming took 5 bases from V and 4 from J, leaving 8 bases between them. The CDR3 sequence: CASSTGITEAFF. The CDR3 DNA follows: TGTGCCAGCAGCACAGGGATCACTGAAGCTTTCTTT.

The CDR3 sequence: CASSFERDTEAFF. CDR3 DNA sequence: TGTGCCAGCAGCTTCGAGCGGGACACTGAAGCTTTCTTT. The genes are TRBV7-6 and TRBJ1-1; D uncertain. Germline V gene sequence: CDR1 SGHVS, CDR2 FNYEAQ. The ends were cut back, 3 bases at V and 3 bases at J, with 8 bases in the middle. The CDR3 runs 13 residues.

The chain recombines TRBV27 with TRBJ2-3; tentative D call: TRBD1 (7 bases). Trimming took 10 bases from V and 0 from J, leaving 14 bases between them. Per germline, CDR1 MNHEY and CDR2 SMNVEV (reference sequence). The CDR3 contains 14 residues. CDR3 sequence reads: CATRDSLSTDTQYF. CDR3 DNA sequence: TGTGCCACGCGGGACAGCCTAAGCACAGATACGCAGTATTTT.

The chain links TRBV12-3 or TRBV12-4 to TRBJ2-3, with 9 bases aligning to TRBD2. The CDR3 covers 15 residues. V trimming: 1 base; J trimming: 8 bases; junction bases outside the gene matches: 7. The CDR3 nucleotides are TGTGCCAGCAGTTTAGAGGCTAGCGGGATTGGTACGCAGTATTTT. Protein: CASSLEASGIGTQYF.

The genes are TRBV4-3 and TRBJ2-5; TRBD2 might be the D (5 bases). The DNA matches TRBJ2-1 better at its end, which makes the J call doubtful. Germline CDR1 LGHNA, CDR2 YSLEER. The CDR3 runs to 14 residues. The CDR3 spells CASSQGGLYNEQFF. In DNA form, the CDR3 reads TGCGCCAGCAGCCAAGGAGGGCTCTACAATGAGCAGTTCTTC.

This clonotype has just a few counts. The chain couples TRBV2 to TRBJ1-5; 8 bases fit TRBD1. Unmatched junction bases numbered 9, after V lost 5 bases and J lost 6 bases. The CDR3 is 15 amino acids. Germline-derived CDR1 and CDR2 are SNHLY and FYNNEI. CDR3 protein: CASSLQGVGVQPQHF. The CDR3 coding sequence is TGTGCCAGCAGTCTACAGGGGGTCGGAGTTCAGCCCCAGCATTTT.

There are a few counts of this clonotype. The chain recombines TRBV28 with TRBJ2-1; D is perhaps TRBD1 (6 bases). Trimming removed 6 bases from V and 3 bases from J, with 15 bases in between. There are 15 residues in the CDR3. Germline V gene data show CDR1 as MDHEN and CDR2 as SYDVKM. This CDR3 reads CASSRQDLYYNEQFF. DNA for the CDR3: TGTGCCAGCAGCAGACAGGATCTCTACTACAATGAGCAGTTCTTC.

The chain carries TRBV30 and TRBJ2-3; D is ambiguous. This CDR3 contains 14 residues. The germline V and J ends were trimmed by 0 bases and 1 base, with 8 bases remaining between them. Germline V lookup: CDR1 GTSNPN, CDR2 SVGIG (reference sequence). The CDR3 loop reads CAWSVGSGTDTQYF. CDR3 coding DNA: TGTGCCTGGAGTGTAGGGTCGGGCACAGATACGCAGTATTTT. Combining the CDR3 with reference TRBV30 and TRBJ2-3 gives the whole variable domain SQTIHQWPATLVQPVGSPLSLECTVEGTSNPNLYWYRQAAGRGLQLLFYSVGIGQISSEVPQNLSASRPQDRQFILSSKKLLLSDSGFYLCAWSVGSGTDTQYFGPGTRLTVL.

This sequence joins TRBV24-1 and TRBJ2-1; the match to TRBD2 covers 10 bases. This CDR3 has 16 residues. Germline CDR1 and CDR2: KGHDR and SFDVKD. Unmatched junction bases numbered 7, after V lost 5 bases and J lost 4 bases. CDR3 sequence: CATSVGTSGVYNEQFF. The CDR3 coding sequence is TGTGCCACCAGTGTCGGAACTAGCGGGGTTTACAATGAGCAGTTCTTC.

The table lists this clonotype with a few counts. V is TRBV7-2 and J is TRBJ2-1, with a weak D call TRBD1 (7 bases). CDR1 is SGHTA and CDR2 is FQGNSA in the germline V gene. The CDR3 runs 15 residues. Trimming took 5 bases from V and 4 from J, leaving 15 bases between them. CDR3 in DNA: TGTGCCAGCAGCGCCACGCGGGACAGTTACAATGAGCAGTTCTTC. Protein: CASSATRDSYNEQFF.

V is TRBV11-2 and J is TRBJ2-3; maybe TRBD2 (5 bases). The germline gives CDR1 SGHAT, CDR2 FQNNGV. The CDR3 length is 15 residues. V was pared by 4 bases and J by 0 bases, with 11 bases between. CDR3 sequence (DNA): TGTGCCAGCAGCTCCTCTGCGGGTAGCACAGATACGCAGTATTTT. Protein sequence: CASSSSAGSTDTQYF.

This clonotype was observed a few times. V is TRBV5-1 and J is TRBJ2-5, with D uncertain. The CDR3 loop spans 15 amino acids. Germline CDR1 reads SGHRS; CDR2 reads YFSETQ. The V and J ends lost 0 bases and 1 base respectively, with 10 bases between them. The CDR3 nucleotides read TGCGCCAGCAGCTTGGGGGTGGCGGTCCAAGAGACCCAGTACTTC. Protein sequence: CASSLGVAVQETQYF.

The chain joins TRBV3-1 to TRBJ2-1; 9 bases agree with TRBD2. Germline assignment: CDR1 LGHDT and CDR2 YNNKEL (reference sequence). The J segment lost 5 bases and the V segment lost 3 bases, leaving 5 bases of the junction unmatched. The CDR3 is made up of 15 amino acids. The CDR3 sequence is CASSHGGGAHNEQFF. In nucleotides, the CDR3 is TGTGCCAGCAGCCACGGCGGGGGGGCCCACAATGAGCAGTTCTTC.

The chain uses TRBV20-1 and TRBJ2-1, with a tentative D call TRBD1 (6 bases). The germline CDR1 and CDR2 sequences are DFQATT and SNEGSKA (reference sequence). The CDR3 consists of 13 residues. In DNA, the CDR3 is TGCAGCTGTGGGGGCCACTCCTACAATGAGCAGTTCTTC. Amino acids: CSCGGHSYNEQFF.

V gene TRBV2 combines with J gene TRBJ1-3, with 7 positions matching TRBD1. Germline assignment: CDR1 SNHLY and CDR2 FYNNEI. Trimming cost V 2 bases and J 2 bases; bases outside gene matches: 6. The CDR3 is made up of 16 amino acids. The CDR3 loop is CASSEWVTGTGNTIYF. The DNA of the CDR3 is TGTGCCAGCAGTGAATGGGTGACAGGGACTGGAAACACCATATATTTT.

The chain combines TRBV29-1 with TRBJ2-5; D may correspond to TRBD1 or TRBD2 (6 bases each). Germline values: CDR1 SQVTM, CDR2 ANQGSEA. The CDR3 totals 14 residues. The germline V and J ends were trimmed by 3 bases and 6 bases, with 17 bases remaining between them. CDR3 nucleotides: TGCAGCGTTGAGAGGAGTGGAGGGGGAAAGACCCAGTACTTC. Translated: CSVERSGGGKTQYF.

The chain combines TRBV4-2 with TRBJ2-2; the match to TRBD2 covers 12 bases. V lost 0 bases and J lost 4; bases outside the gene matches: 12. CDR1 and CDR2 from the germline V gene are LGHNA and YNFKEQ. The CDR3 extends over 20 amino acids. The CDR3 DNA sequence: TGTGCCAGCAGCCAAGATGGCCTAGCGGGGGGGGACGTAGGCACCGGGGAGCTGTTTTTT. This encodes CASSQDGLAGGDVGTGELFF.

This clonotype was picked up a small number of times. The chain recombines TRBV5-1 with TRBJ2-1; TRBD2 matches 8 bases. Per germline, CDR1 SGHRS and CDR2 YFSETQ. This CDR3 comprises 14 residues. Trimming at V came to 4 bases and at J to 8 bases, leaving 8 bases not matched to a gene. CDR3 in DNA: TGCGCCAGCAGCCCAAGGACTAGCTTCGATGAGCAGTTCTTC. It yields the protein CASSPRTSFDEQFF. The whole variable domain, remainder taken from reference TRBV5-1 and TRBJ2-1, is KAGVTQTPRYLIKTRGQQVTLSCSPISGHRSVSWYQQTPGQGLQFLFEYFSETQRNKGNFPGRFSGRQFSNSRSEMNVSTLELGDSALYLCASSPRTSFDEQFFGPGTRLTVL.

A word on this clonotype: One end of the junction varies from germline; a read error may be responsible. This chain links TRBV5-1 with TRBJ2-1; D gene unclear. Germline-derived CDR1 and CDR2 are SGHRS and YFSETQ. The CDR3 is 13 residues long. The CDR3 loop is CASSLEVYNERFF. The CDR3 region has the DNA TGCGCCAGCAGCTTGGAAGTCTACAATGAGCGGTTCTTC.

J is TRBJ2-1 and V is TRBV9, with D unclear. This CDR3 comprises 15 residues. V was shortened by 0 bases and J by 6 bases, with 13 bases between the two germline ends. Germline-derived CDR1 and CDR2 are SGDLS and YYNGEE. CDR3 sequence: CASSVVSYSGNEQFF. CDR3 coding DNA: TGTGCCAGCAGCGTAGTCTCCTACTCGGGCAATGAGCAGTTCTTC.

This chain joins TRBV29-1 and TRBJ1-1; D ambiguous. Trimming took off 3 bases at V and 4 bases at J, with 9 bases between the two ends. Germline assignment: CDR1 SQVTM and CDR2 ANQGSEA. This CDR3 is built from 12 residues. The CDR3 is CSVDGSPTEAFF. CDR3 DNA sequence: TGCAGCGTTGATGGCAGTCCCACTGAAGCTTTCTTT.

This clonotype has more than one count but fewer than ten. J is TRBJ2-1 and V is TRBV20-1; 8 nucleotides align to TRBD1. The J call may be faulty, since TRBJ2-7 better matches the DNA end. Germline V gene data show CDR1 as DFQATT and CDR2 as SNEGSKA (reference sequence). The CDR3 totals 13 residues. The CDR3 coding sequence is TGCAGTGCTCTCATGGACAGGGCCTACGAGCAGTACTTC. It yields the protein CSALMDRAYEQYF.